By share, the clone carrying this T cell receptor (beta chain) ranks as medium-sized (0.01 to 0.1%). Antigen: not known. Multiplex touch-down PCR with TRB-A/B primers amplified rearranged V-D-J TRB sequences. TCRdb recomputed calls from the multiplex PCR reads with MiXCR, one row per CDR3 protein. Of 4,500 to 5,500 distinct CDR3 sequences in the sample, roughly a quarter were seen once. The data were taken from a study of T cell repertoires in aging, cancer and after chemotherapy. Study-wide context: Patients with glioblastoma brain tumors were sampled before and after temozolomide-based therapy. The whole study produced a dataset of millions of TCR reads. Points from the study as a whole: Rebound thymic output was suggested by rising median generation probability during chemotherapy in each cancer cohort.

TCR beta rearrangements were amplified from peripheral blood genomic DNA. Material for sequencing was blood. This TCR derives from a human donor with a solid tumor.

The CDR3 region is CASSGQGARSPLHF. The CDR3 DNA reads as TGTGCCAGTAGCGGACAGGGGGCGCGTTCACCCCTCCACTTT. The rearrangement links TRBV19 to TRBJ1-6; 11 nucleotides match TRBD1. The CDR3 extends over 14 amino acids. Looked up from germline, CDR1 is LNHDA and CDR2 is SQIVND (reference sequence). The trim removed 6 bases at V and 9 bases at J, leaving 4 bases unmatched.